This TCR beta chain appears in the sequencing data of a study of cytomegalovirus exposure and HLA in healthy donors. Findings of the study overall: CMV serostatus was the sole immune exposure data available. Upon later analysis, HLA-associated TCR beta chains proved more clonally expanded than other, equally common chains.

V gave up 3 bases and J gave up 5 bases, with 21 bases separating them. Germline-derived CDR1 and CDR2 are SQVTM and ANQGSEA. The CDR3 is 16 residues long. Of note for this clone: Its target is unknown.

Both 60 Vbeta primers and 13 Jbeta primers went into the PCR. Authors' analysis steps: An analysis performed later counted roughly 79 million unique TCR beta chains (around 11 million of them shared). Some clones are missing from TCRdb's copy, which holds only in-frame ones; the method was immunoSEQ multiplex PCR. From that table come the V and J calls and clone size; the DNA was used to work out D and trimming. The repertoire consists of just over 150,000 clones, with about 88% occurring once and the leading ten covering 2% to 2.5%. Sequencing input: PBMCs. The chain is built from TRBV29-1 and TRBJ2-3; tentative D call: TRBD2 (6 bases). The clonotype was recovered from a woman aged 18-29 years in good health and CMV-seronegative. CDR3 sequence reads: CSVDPPGRGTQDTQYF. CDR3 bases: TGCAGCGTTGACCCCCCGGGGCGGGGAACACAAGATACGCAGTATTTT.